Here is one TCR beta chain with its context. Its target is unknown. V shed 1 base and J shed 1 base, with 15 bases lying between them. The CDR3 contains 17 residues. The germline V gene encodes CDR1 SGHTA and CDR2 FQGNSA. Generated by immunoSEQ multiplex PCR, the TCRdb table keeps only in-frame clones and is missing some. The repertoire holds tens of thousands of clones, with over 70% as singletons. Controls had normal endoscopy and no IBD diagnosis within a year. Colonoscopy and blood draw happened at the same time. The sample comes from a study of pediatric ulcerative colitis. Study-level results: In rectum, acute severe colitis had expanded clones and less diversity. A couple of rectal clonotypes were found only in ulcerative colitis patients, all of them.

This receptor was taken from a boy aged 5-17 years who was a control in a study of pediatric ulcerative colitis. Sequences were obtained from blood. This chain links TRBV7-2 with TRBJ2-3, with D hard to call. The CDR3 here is CASSLETRKHGTDTQYF. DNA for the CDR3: TGTGCCAGCAGCTTAGAGACTCGCAAACACGGCACAGATACGCAGTATTTT.